Sequencing of this T cell receptor beta chain was carried out in a study of T cells in Graves' hyperthyroidism and ophthalmopathy. Out of approximately 9.9 ml of fresh peripheral blood came the PBMCs. RNA transcripts gave rise to amplified TCR beta CDR3 regions. TCR CDR3 regions were first amplified by RT-PCR with HTBI primers. TCRdb passed the multiplex PCR reads through MiXCR, listing each CDR3 protein once. Of around 690,000 distinct CDR3 sequences listed, around 21% are singletons. Germline values: CDR1 SGHTA, CDR2 FQGTGA. Trimming took off 3 bases at V and 6 bases at J, with 12 bases between the two ends. The CDR3 runs 13 residues.

The V and J genes are TRBV7-3 and TRBJ2-7, with D maybe TRBD1 (7 bases). The sequence was collected from a man under 40 with Graves' ophthalmopathy. What was sequenced was blood. The CDR3 nucleotides read TGTGCCAGCAGCTTCCGACAGGGAGGCGAGCAGTACTTC. Protein sequence: CASSFRQGGEQYF.